The T cell receptor beta chain described here comes from a study of T cell changes during pregnancy in multiple sclerosis. TCRdb keeps only in-frame clones here, not all; method: immunoSEQ multiplex PCR. Among 65,000 to 85,000 clones, approximately 90% were seen once, and the ten largest hold approximately 1.5%. This CDR3 comprises 14 residues. In germline, CDR1 is MNHEY, CDR2 SMNVEV (reference sequence). Trimming took 1 base from V and 1 from J, leaving 7 bases between them. The input for sequencing was peripheral blood, taken in the second trimester of pregnancy. This chain connects TRBV27 to TRBJ1-1, with unresolved D. The source of this sequence is a female donor with multiple sclerosis, enrolled in a pregnancy study. CDR3: CASSLFWANTEAFF. CDR3 in DNA: TGTGCCAGCAGTTTATTTTGGGCGAACACTGAAGCTTTCTTT.